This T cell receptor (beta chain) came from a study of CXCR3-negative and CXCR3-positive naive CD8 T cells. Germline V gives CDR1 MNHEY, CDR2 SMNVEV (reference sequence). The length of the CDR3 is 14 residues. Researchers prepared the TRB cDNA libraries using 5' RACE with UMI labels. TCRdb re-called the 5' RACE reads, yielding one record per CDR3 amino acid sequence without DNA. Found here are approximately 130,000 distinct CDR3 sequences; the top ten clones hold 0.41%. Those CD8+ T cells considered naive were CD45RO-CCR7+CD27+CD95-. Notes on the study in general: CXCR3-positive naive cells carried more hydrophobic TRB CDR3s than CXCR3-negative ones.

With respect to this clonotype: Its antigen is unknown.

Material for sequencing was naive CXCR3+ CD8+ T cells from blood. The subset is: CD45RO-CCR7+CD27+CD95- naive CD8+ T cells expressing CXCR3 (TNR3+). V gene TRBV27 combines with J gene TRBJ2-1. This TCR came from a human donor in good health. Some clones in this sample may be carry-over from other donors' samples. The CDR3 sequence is CASSLNIGSREQFF.